This TCR beta chain was captured by sequencing in a study of blood T cell repertoires in COVID-19. This CDR3 comprises 15 residues. The V end was cut by 3 bases, the J end by 4 bases, with 16 bases between. Germline CDR1 and CDR2: GTSNPN and SVGIG (reference sequence). Some clones are missing from TCRdb's copy, which holds only in-frame ones; the method was immunoSEQ multiplex PCR. The sample records roughly 110,000 clones, around 83% being singletons. This clonotype originated in a man aged 65 to 85 with acute or convalescent COVID-19. Sequenced sample: peripheral blood. The chain links TRBV30 to TRBJ2-4; a weak D match, TRBD2 (5 bases). The CDR3 nucleotides are TGTGCCTGGAGGCCCGGGGTATGGGGAAAAAACATTCAGTACTTC. It translates to CAWRPGVWGKNIQYF.